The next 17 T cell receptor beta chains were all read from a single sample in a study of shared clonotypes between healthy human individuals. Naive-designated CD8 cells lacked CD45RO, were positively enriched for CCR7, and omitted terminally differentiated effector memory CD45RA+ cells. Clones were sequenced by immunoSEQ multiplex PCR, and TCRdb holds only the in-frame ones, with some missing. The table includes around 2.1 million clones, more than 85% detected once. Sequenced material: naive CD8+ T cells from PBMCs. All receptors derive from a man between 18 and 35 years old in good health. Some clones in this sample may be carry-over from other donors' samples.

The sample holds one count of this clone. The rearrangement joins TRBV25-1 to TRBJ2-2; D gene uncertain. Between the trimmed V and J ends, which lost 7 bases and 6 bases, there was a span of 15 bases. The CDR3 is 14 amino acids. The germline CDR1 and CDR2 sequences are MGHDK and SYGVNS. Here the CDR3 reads CASKDLGSAGELFF. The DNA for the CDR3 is TGTGCCAGCAAGGATCTGGGCTCGGCCGGGGAGCTGTTTTTT.

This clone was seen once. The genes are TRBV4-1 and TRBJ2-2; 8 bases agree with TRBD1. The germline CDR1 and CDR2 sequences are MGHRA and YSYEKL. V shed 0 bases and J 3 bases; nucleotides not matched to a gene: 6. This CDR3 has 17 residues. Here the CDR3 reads CASSQDRTGYYTGELFF. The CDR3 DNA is TGCGCCAGCAGCCAAGATCGGACAGGGTATTACACCGGGGAGCTGTTTTTT.

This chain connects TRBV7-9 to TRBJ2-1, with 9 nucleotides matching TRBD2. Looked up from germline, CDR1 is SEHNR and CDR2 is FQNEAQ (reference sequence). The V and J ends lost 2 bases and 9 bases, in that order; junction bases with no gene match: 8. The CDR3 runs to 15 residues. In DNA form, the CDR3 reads TGTGCCAGCAGCTTATTAGCGGGAGCCGGTGGTGAGCAGTTCTTC. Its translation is CASSLLAGAGGEQFF. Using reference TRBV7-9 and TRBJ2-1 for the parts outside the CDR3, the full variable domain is DTGVSQNPRHKITKRGQNVTFRCDPISEHNRLYWYRQTLGQGPEFLTYFQNEAQLEKSRLLSDRFSAERPKGSFSTLEIQRTEQGDSAMYLCASSLLAGAGGEQFFGPGTRLTVL.

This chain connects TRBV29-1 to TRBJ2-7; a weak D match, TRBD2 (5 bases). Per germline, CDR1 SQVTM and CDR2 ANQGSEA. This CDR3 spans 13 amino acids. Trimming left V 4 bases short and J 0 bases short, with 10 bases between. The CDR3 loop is CSVGGLSSYEQYF. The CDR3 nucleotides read TGCAGCGTTGGCGGGCTATCCTCCTACGAGCAGTACTTC.

The CDR3 region has the DNA TGTGCCAGCAGTTTAGAGCGGGAGGAAGGCGAGCAGTACTTC. Translated, it gives CASSLEREEGEQYF. The chain combines TRBV28 with TRBJ2-7, with TRBD2 matching over 9 bases. The V gene end was trimmed by 2 bases and the J gene end by 6 bases; junction bases not matched to a gene: 5. The CDR3 length is 14 residues. CDR1 and CDR2 (germline): MDHEN, SYDVKM.

CDR3 sequence: CASSQSLQGLLGYEQYF. The CDR3 DNA reads as TGTGCCAGCAGCCAGTCCCTACAGGGGCTCCTCGGCTACGAGCAGTACTTC. The J gene is TRBJ2-7, the V gene TRBV4-2, with 7 bases fitting TRBD1. This CDR3 has 17 residues. The V segment lost 3 bases and the J segment 3 bases; nucleotides outside the gene matches: 14. Germline V gene lookup returns CDR1 LGHNA and CDR2 YNFKEQ.

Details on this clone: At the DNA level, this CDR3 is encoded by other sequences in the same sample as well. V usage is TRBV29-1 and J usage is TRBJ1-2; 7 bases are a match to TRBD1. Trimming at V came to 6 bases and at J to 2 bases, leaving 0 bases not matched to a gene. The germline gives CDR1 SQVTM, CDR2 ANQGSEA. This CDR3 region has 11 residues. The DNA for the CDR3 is TGCAGCGTGACAGGGAACTATGGCTACACCTTC. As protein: CSVTGNYGYTF.

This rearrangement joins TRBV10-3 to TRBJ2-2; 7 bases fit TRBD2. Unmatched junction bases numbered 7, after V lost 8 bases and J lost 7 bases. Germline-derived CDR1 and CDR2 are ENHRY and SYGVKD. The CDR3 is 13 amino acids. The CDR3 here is CAIYREEGGELFF. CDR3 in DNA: TGTGCCATCTACCGGGAGGAAGGCGGGGAGCTGTTTTTT.

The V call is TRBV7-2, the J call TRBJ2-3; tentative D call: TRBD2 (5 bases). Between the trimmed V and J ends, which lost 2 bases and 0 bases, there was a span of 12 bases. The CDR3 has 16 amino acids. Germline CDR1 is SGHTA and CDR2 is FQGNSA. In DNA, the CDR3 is TGTGCCAGCAGCTTATATCCAACTAGGAGCACAGATACGCAGTATTTT. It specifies CASSLYPTRSTDTQYF.

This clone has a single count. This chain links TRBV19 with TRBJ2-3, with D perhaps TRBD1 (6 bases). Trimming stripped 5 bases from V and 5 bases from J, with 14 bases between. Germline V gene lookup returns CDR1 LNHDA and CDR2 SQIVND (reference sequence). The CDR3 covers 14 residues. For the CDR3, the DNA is TGTGCCAGTAGTCCTTTGAGGGGGAAAGATACGCAGTATTTT. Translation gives CASSPLRGKDTQYF.

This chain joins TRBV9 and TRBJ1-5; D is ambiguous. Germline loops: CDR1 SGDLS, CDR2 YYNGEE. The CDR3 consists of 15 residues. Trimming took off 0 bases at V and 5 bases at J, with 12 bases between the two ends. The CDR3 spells CASSVDGRRDQPQHF. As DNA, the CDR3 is TGTGCCAGCAGCGTAGACGGCAGGCGGGATCAGCCCCAGCATTTT.

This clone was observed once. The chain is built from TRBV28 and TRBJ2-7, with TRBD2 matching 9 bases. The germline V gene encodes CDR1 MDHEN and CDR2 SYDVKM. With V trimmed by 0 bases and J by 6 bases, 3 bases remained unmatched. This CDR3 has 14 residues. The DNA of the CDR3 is TGTGCCAGCAGTTTATGGGGGACTAGCCTCGAGCAGTACTTC. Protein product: CASSLWGTSLEQYF.

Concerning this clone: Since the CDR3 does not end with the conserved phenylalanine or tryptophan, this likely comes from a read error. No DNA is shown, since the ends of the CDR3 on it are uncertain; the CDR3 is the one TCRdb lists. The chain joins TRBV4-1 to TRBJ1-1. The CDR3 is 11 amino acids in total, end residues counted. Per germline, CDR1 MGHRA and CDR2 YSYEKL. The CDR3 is CASSQGVTRTI.

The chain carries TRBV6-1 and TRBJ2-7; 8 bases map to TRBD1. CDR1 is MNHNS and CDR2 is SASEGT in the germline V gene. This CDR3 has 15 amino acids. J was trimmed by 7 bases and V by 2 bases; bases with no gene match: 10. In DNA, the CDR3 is TGTGCCAGCAGTGAAACCGGGACAGGTGTTTGGGAGCAGTACTTC. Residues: CASSETGTGVWEQYF.

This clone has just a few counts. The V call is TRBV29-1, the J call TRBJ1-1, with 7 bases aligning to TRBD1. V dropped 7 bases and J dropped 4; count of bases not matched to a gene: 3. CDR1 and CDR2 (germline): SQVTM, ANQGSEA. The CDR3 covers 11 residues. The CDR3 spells CSAQGPTEAFF. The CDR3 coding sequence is TGCAGCGCACAGGGGCCCACTGAAGCTTTCTTT.

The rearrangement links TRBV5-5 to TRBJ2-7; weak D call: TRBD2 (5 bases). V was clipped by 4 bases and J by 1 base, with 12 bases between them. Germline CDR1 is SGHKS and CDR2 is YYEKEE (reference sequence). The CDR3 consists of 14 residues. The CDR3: CASSPSSGSYEQYF. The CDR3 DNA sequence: TGTGCCAGCAGCCCGTCCAGCGGATCCTACGAGCAGTACTTC.

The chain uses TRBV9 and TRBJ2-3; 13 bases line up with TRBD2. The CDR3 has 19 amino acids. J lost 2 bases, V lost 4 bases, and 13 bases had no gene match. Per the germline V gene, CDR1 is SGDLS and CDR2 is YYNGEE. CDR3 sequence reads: CASSINRGTSGTPTDTQYF. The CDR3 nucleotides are TGTGCCAGCAGCATCAATCGGGGGACTAGCGGGACCCCCACAGATACGCAGTATTTT. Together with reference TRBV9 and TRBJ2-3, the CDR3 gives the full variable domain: DSGVTQTPKHLITATGQRVTLRCSPRSGDLSVYWYQQSLDQGLQFLIQYYNGEERAKGNILERFSAQQFPDLHSELNLSSLELGDSALYFCASSINRGTSGTPTDTQYFGPGTRLTVL.